This TCR beta chain was documented in a study of human T cells and chemical hapten exposure. Study background: Weekly diphenylcyclopropenone doses were given to patients' scalps across the roughly 25-week study.

TCRdb ran MiXCR on the RACE reads and lists one entry per CDR3 protein. Of more than 100,000 distinct CDR3 sequences in the sample, approximately 14% were seen once. Time point in this sample: patch test 1, 2 weeks after DPC sensitization. Treatment meaning: therapeutic diphenylcyclopropenone sensitization with weekly scalp DPC. Ten or more counts support this clonotype. Its antigen is currently unknown. Broader study findings: DPC sensitization left the count of TCRs above 1 in 1000 unchanged.

The TCR originated in a man between 18 and 35 years old with alopecia areata. Some clones in this sample may be carry-over from other donors' samples. Sequenced material: whole blood, taken in connection with sensitization to the hapten diphenylcyclopropenone (DPC).

The CDR3 sequence: CSARGYRSLDTQYF. The CDR3, as DNA: TGCAGTGCTAGAGGGTATAGATCCCTAGATACGCAGTATTTT. This chain joins TRBV20-1 and TRBJ2-3; D not certain. The CDR3 is 14 amino acids. Germline CDR1 and CDR2: DFQATT and SNEGSKA (reference sequence). V lost 1 base to trimming and J lost 5 bases, with 13 bases between them.